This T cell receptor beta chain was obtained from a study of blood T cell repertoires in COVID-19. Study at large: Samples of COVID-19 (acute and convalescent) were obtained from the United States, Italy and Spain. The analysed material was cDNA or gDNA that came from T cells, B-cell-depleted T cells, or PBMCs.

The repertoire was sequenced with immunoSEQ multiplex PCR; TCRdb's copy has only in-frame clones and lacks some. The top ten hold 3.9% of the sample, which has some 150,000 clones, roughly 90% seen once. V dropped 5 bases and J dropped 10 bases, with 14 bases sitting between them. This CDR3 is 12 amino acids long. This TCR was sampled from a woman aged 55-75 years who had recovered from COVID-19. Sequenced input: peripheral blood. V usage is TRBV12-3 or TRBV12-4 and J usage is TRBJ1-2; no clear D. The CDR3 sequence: CASSPRGVLYTF. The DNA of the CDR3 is TGTGCCAGCAGTCCCCGCGGGGTCCTCTACACCTTC.